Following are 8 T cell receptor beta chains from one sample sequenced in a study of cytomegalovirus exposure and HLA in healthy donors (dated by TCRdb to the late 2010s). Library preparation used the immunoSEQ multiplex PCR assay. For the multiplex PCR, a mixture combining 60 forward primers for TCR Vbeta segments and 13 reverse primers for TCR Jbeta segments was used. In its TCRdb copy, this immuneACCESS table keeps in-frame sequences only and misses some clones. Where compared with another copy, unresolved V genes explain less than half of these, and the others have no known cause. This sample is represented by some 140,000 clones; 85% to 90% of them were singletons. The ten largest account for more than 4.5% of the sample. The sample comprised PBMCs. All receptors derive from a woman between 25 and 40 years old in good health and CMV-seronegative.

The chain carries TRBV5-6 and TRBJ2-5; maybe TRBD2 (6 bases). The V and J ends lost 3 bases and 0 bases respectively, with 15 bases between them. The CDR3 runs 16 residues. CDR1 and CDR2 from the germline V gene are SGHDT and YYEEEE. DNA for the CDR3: TGTGCCAGCAGCTCTCCGGGGAGGTGGGACCAAGAGACCCAGTACTTC. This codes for CASSSPGRWDQETQYF. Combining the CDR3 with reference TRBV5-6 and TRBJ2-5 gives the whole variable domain DAGVTQSPTHLIKTRGQQVTLRCSPKSGHDTVSWYQQALGQGPQFIFQYYEEEERQRGNFPDRFSGHQFPNYSSELNVNALLLGDSALYLCASSSPGRWDQETQYFGPGTRLLVL.

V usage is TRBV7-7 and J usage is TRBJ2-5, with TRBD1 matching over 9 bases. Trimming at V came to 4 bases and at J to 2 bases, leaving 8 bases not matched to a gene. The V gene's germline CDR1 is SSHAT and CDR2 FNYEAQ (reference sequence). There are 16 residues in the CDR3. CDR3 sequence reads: CASSSGVGTGQETQYF. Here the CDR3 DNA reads TGTGCCAGCAGCTCCGGAGTAGGGACAGGGCAAGAGACCCAGTACTTC. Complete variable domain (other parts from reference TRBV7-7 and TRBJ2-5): GAGVSQSPRYKVTKRGQDVTLRCDPISSHATLYWYQQALGQGPEFLTYFNYEAQPDKSGLPSDRFSAERPEGSISTLTIQRTEQRDSAMYRCASSSGVGTGQETQYFGPGTRLLVL.

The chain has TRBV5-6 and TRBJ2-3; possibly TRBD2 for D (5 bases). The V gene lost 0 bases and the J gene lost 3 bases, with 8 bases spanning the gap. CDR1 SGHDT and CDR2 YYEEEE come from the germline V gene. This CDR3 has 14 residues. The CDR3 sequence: CASSLVRGTDTQYF. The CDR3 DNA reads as TGTGCCAGCAGCTTGGTTCGGGGAACAGATACGCAGTATTTT.

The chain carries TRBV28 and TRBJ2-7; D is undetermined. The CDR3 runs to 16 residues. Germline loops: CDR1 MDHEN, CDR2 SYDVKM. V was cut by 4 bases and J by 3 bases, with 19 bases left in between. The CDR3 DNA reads TGTGCCAGCAGTTCCACGACACGCTCCGTCCGCTACGAGCAGTACTTC. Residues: CASSSTTRSVRYEQYF.

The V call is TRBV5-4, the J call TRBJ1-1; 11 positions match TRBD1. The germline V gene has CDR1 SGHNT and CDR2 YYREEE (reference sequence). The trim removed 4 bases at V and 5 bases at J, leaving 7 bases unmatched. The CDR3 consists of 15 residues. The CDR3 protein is CASSPPDRGLTEAFF. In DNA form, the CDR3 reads TGTGCCAGCAGCCCACCGGACAGGGGGCTAACTGAAGCTTTCTTT.

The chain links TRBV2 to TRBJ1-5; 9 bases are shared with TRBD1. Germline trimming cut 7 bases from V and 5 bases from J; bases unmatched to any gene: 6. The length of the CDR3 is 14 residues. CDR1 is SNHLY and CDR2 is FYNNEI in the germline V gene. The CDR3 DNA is TGTGCCAGCAACCTACAGGGGGCAGATCAGCCCCAGCATTTT. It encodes CASNLQGADQPQHF.

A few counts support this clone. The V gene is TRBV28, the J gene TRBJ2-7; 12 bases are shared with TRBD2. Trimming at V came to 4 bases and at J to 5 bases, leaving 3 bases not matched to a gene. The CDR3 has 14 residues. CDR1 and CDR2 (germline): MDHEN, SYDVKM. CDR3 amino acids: CASSSRTSGNEQYF. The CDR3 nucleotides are TGTGCCAGCAGTTCCCGGACTAGCGGGAACGAGCAGTACTTC.

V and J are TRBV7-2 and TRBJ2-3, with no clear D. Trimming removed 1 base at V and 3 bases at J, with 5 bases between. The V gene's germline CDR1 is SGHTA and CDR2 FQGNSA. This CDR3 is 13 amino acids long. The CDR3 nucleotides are TGTGCCAGCAGCTTAGTGTCAACAGATACGCAGTATTTT. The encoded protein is CASSLVSTDTQYF.